This T cell receptor beta chain emerged from a study of early T cells in non-severe SARS-CoV-2 infection. Turning to the study itself: Sequencing used unsorted whole-blood bulk RNA, so chains lack pairing. Regarding the study as a whole: In VDJdb matching, anti-spike CD8 responses were favored while private and CD4 specificities went missing.

Unique molecular identifiers were affixed to single, distinct cDNA molecules. TCRdb reanalysed the 5' RACE reads using MiXCR and keeps one entry per CDR3 protein. This sample has 55,000 to 65,000 distinct CDR3 sequences, with 8% to 9.5% found just once. J gave up 4 bases and V 6 bases, and 12 bases lay outside the gene matches. The CDR3 length is 16 residues. Concerning this clonotype itself: What it recognizes is unknown.

The clonotype originates from an adult who was a healthcare worker with PCR-confirmed SARS-CoV-2 infection or an uninfected control (not recorded which). Sequenced: whole blood. J is TRBJ2-1 and V is TRBV12-3 or TRBV12-4, with TRBD2 identical over 7 bases. The CDR3 here is CASRRRLAAAYNEQFF. The DNA for the CDR3 is TGTGCCAGCAGAAGAAGGCTAGCGGCAGCATACAATGAGCAGTTCTTC.